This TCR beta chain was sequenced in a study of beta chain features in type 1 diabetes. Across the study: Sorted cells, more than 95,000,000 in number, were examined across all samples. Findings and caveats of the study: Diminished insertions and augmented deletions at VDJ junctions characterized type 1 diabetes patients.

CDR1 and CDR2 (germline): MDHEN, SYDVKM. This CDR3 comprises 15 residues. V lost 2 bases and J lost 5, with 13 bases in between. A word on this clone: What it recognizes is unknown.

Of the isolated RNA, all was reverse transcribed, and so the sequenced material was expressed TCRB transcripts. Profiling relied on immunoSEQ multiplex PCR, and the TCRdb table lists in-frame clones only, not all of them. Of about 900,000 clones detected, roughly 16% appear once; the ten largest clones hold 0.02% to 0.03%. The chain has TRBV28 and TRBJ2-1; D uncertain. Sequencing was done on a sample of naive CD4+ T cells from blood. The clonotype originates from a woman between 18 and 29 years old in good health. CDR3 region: CASSLIRLKNNEQFF. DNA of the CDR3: TGTGCCAGCAGTTTAATTCGGCTAAAAAACAATGAGCAGTTCTTC.